A single T cell receptor (beta chain) is shown here with its context. What it binds is not known. Germline loops: CDR1 SGHVS, CDR2 FNYEAQ. The V end lost 4 bases, the J end lost 0 bases, and 10 bases lay between the germline ends. The CDR3 has 15 amino acids. This sample stems from a study of blood T cells in healthy people across ages. Study outcomes and limitations: In these data, TCR beta diversity tracked strongly with naive T cell percentage.

Together with a sample-barcoded 5' primer, a J-beta primer mix was included in a second PCR lasting roughly 6 to 12 cycles. The yield of each sample was at least 3 million CDR3-containing paired-end reads. TCRdb re-analysed the 5' RACE reads in MiXCR, keeping a single row per CDR3 protein. Altogether 1.2 million to 1.5 million distinct CDR3 sequences are present, 59% being singletons, with the ten largest covering approximately 7%. This receptor was identified in a man between 18 and 35 years old in good health. The genes are TRBV7-6 and TRBJ1-5, with D tentatively TRBD1 (5 bases). Sequencing was done on a sample of blood. The CDR3 protein is CASSSGGDSNQPQHF. The CDR3 nucleotides are TGTGCCAGCAGCTCCGGGGGAGATAGCAATCAGCCCCAGCATTTT.